The 30 T cell receptor beta chains below all came from one sample that was sequenced in a study of shared clonotypes between healthy human individuals. Assay used: immunoSEQ multiplex PCR; TCRdb lists only in-frame clones, some missing. This table holds hundreds of thousands of clones, over 60% found once. What was sequenced was PBMCs. The receptors here all came from a woman aged 40 to 49 in good health. Some clones in this sample may be carry-over from other donors' samples.

The table lists this clone with a few counts. V usage is TRBV18 and J usage is TRBJ2-3, with a tentative D call TRBD2 (6 bases). CDR3 length: 14 residues. The V gene's germline CDR1 is KGHSH and CDR2 LQKENI. Between the trimmed V and J ends, which lost 3 bases and 4 bases, there was a span of 11 bases. CDR3: CASSPPGGADTQYF. CDR3 coding DNA: TGTGCCAGCTCACCTCCTGGAGGGGCAGATACGCAGTATTTT.

The chain uses TRBV5-1 and TRBJ2-3; 12 bases align to TRBD2. With 4 bases clipped from V and 3 bases from J, the junction kept 3 bases outside the gene matches. The CDR3 is 15 amino acids. Germline CDR1 reads SGHRS; CDR2 reads YFSETQ. As DNA, the CDR3 is TGCGCCAGCAGCCCCGGGACTAGCGGGACAGATACGCAGTATTTT. It yields the protein CASSPGTSGTDTQYF. Looking up the rest from reference TRBV5-1 and TRBJ2-3 gives the full variable domain: KAGVTQTPRYLIKTRGQQVTLSCSPISGHRSVSWYQQTPGQGLQFLFEYFSETQRNKGNFPGRFSGRQFSNSRSEMNVSTLELGDSALYLCASSPGTSGTDTQYFGPGTRLTVL.

The chain couples TRBV5-4 to TRBJ2-3, with 9 nucleotides matching TRBD2. Losses at the gene ends were 3 bases for V and 0 bases for J; bases not matched to a gene: 2. CDR3 length: 15 amino acids. Germline V gene sequence: CDR1 SGHNT, CDR2 YYREEE (reference sequence). The CDR3 here is CASSSTSGSTDTQYF. The CDR3 nucleotides read TGTGCCAGCAGCTCGACTAGCGGTAGCACAGATACGCAGTATTTT.

The sample holds one count of this clone. This chain connects TRBV5-4 to TRBJ2-1; 7 bases fit TRBD1. Germline V gene lookup returns CDR1 SGHNT and CDR2 YYREEE (reference sequence). CDR3 length: 16 residues. Trimming removed 0 bases from V and 6 bases from J; junction bases left unmatched: 9. The CDR3 is CASSLAGDRALNEQFF. In DNA, the CDR3 is TGTGCCAGCAGCTTGGCCGGAGACAGGGCTCTCAATGAGCAGTTCTTC.

The chain couples TRBV5-1 to TRBJ2-5, with 13 bases lining up with TRBD2. Germline-derived CDR1 and CDR2 are SGHRS and YFSETQ. With 4 bases clipped from V and 2 bases from J, the junction kept 5 bases outside the gene matches. CDR3 length: 16 amino acids. The CDR3: CASSVGLAGEQETQYF. Written as DNA, the CDR3 is TGCGCCAGCAGCGTCGGACTAGCGGGGGAGCAAGAGACCCAGTACTTC. The full variable domain, in which reference TRBV5-1 and TRBJ2-5 provide the parts outside the CDR3, is KAGVTQTPRYLIKTRGQQVTLSCSPISGHRSVSWYQQTPGQGLQFLFEYFSETQRNKGNFPGRFSGRQFSNSRSEMNVSTLELGDSALYLCASSVGLAGEQETQYFGPGTRLLVL.

The chain recombines TRBV29-1 with TRBJ2-7, with 14 positions matching TRBD2. CDR1 SQVTM and CDR2 ANQGSEA come from the germline V gene. This CDR3 is built from 14 residues. The V and J ends lost 7 bases and 4 bases, in that order; junction bases with no gene match: 6. CDR3 protein: CSAAGTSGRYEQYF. CDR3 in DNA: TGCAGCGCAGCCGGGACTAGCGGGAGATACGAGCAGTACTTC.

The chain links TRBV19 to TRBJ2-1; 9 bases match TRBD2. With V trimmed by 4 bases and J by 6 bases, 16 bases remained unmatched. The V gene's germline CDR1 is LNHDA and CDR2 SQIVND (reference sequence). The length of the CDR3 is 18 residues. The CDR3 region has the DNA TGTGCCAGTAGTACCCTAGCGGGACTAACCAAAAATTCCAATGAGCAGTTCTTC. Protein sequence: CASSTLAGLTKNSNEQFF. Together with reference TRBV19 and TRBJ2-1, the CDR3 gives the full variable domain: DGGITQSPKYLFRKEGQNVTLSCEQNLNHDAMYWYRQDPGQGLRLIYYSQIVNDFQKGDIAEGYSVSREKKESFPLTVTSAQKNPTAFYLCASSTLAGLTKNSNEQFFGPGTRLTVL.

Note on this clone: This likely came from a read error, as a far larger clone is one base away. V gene TRBV29-1 combines with J gene TRBJ1-2; D might be TRBD1 (5 bases). Germline V lookup: CDR1 SQVTM, CDR2 ANQGSEA. The CDR3 extends over 15 amino acids. CDR3 coding DNA: TGCAGCGTTGATGGAGGGGCAAGAGCTAACTATGGCTTCACCTTC. It encodes CSVDGGARANYGFTF.

V usage is TRBV7-9 and J usage is TRBJ2-7; D could derive from TRBD1 or TRBD2 (5 bases each). The germline V and J ends were trimmed by 5 bases and 5 bases, with 16 bases remaining between them. The CDR3 is 14 residues long. Per the germline V gene, CDR1 is SEHNR and CDR2 is FQNEAQ (reference sequence). Here the CDR3 reads CASSPLQGAHEQYF. CDR3 bases: TGTGCCAGCAGCCCACTGCAGGGAGCGCACGAGCAGTACTTC.

This clone was found many times. In the same sample, other DNA sequences code for this CDR3. J is TRBJ2-5 and V is TRBV5-1; D might be TRBD2 (6 bases). The V gene's germline CDR1 is SGHRS and CDR2 YFSETQ. The CDR3 runs 15 residues. V was shortened by 0 bases and J by 3 bases, with 12 bases between the two germline ends. In DNA form, the CDR3 reads TGCGCCAGCAGCTTGGTTTTAGCGGCCGAAGAGACCCAGTACTTC. It translates to CASSLVLAAEETQYF.

The chain uses TRBV10-3 and TRBJ1-3; weak D call: TRBD1 (5 bases). Per germline, CDR1 ENHRY and CDR2 SYGVKD. V lost 4 bases to trimming and J lost 10 bases, with 8 bases between them. The CDR3 covers 11 residues. The CDR3 is CAISAGETIYF. Here the CDR3 DNA reads TGTGCCATCAGTGCGGGGGAGACCATATATTTT.

This clone has only one observation. V is TRBV25-1 and J is TRBJ1-1; 7 nucleotides match TRBD1. The V and J ends lost 4 bases and 2 bases, in that order; junction bases with no gene match: 7. Germline V gives CDR1 MGHDK, CDR2 SYGVNS. This CDR3 spans 15 amino acids. This chain's CDR3 is CASSGWTGSNTEAFF. The CDR3 bases are TGTGCCAGCAGTGGGTGGACAGGCTCAAACACTGAAGCTTTCTTT. Full variable domain (outside the CDR3, taken from reference TRBV25-1 and TRBJ1-1): EADIYQTPRYLVIGTGKKITLECSQTMGHDKMYWYQQDPGMELHLIHYSYGVNSTEKGDLSSESTVSRIRTEHFPLTLESARPSHTSQYLCASSGWTGSNTEAFFGQGTRLTVV.

The V and J genes are TRBV2 and TRBJ2-7; tentative D call: TRBD1 (6 bases). The CDR3 length is 15 residues. V was trimmed by 7 bases and J by 2 bases, leaving 18 bases between them. Germline V gene lookup returns CDR1 SNHLY and CDR2 FYNNEI. The CDR3 nucleotides read TGTGCCAGCAACGACATACAGGGCCCCCCCTACGAGCAGTACTTC. Its translation is CASNDIQGPPYEQYF.

The gene calls are TRBV7-2 and TRBJ2-1; D not certain. The germline CDR1 and CDR2 sequences are SGHTA and FQGNSA. The CDR3 has 13 residues. V was cut by 3 bases and J by 10 bases, with 13 bases left in between. CDR3 protein: CASSFIKVWEQFF. Here the CDR3 DNA reads TGTGCCAGCAGCTTCATCAAAGTTTGGGAGCAGTTCTTC.

The rearrangement joins TRBV28 to TRBJ1-4, with a tentative D call TRBD1 (5 bases). The CDR3 has 14 residues. The V end was cut by 6 bases, the J end by 8 bases, with 16 bases between. Germline values: CDR1 MDHEN, CDR2 SYDVKM. CDR3 DNA sequence: TGTGCCAGCAGCTCGACGGGGGTACGCGAAAAACTGTTTTTT. It encodes CASSSTGVREKLFF.

The chain is built from TRBV23-1 and TRBJ1-3; TRBD1 matches at 7 bases. TRBV23-1 is known as an ORF, though its function is uncertain. The CDR3 has 17 amino acids. V lost 4 bases and J lost 4; bases outside the gene matches: 13. CDR3 in DNA: TGCGCCAGCAGTCTAGGGGCTAAGGGGGCATGGGGAAACACCATATATTTT. Its protein product is CASSLGAKGAWGNTIYF.

The gene calls are TRBV30 and TRBJ2-7; 9 bases match TRBD1. Germline V gene lookup returns CDR1 GTSNPN and CDR2 SVGIG (reference sequence). The length of the CDR3 is 13 residues. V lost 6 bases to trimming and J lost 5 bases; unmatched junction nucleotides: 8. This chain's CDR3 is CACIGGQGNEQYF. The CDR3 nucleotides read TGTGCCTGCATAGGTGGACAGGGGAACGAGCAGTACTTC. The full variable domain, rest sourced from reference TRBV30 and TRBJ2-7, is SQTIHQWPATLVQPVGSPLSLECTVEGTSNPNLYWYRQAAGRGLQLLFYSVGIGQISSEVPQNLSASRPQDRQFILSSKKLLLSDSGFYLCACIGGQGNEQYFGPGTRLTVT.

The chain joins TRBV10-3 to TRBJ1-2; D not certain. This CDR3 region has 15 residues. V was trimmed by 2 bases and J by 2 bases, leaving 12 bases between them. Germline V gene data show CDR1 as ENHRY and CDR2 as SYGVKD. CDR3 in DNA: TGTGCCATCAGTGAGCTCTTTGCCGCAAACTATGGCTACACCTTC. It codes for CAISELFAANYGYTF.

This clone was counted only a few times. The chain couples TRBV7-9 to TRBJ2-4; TRBD2 matches 10 bases. There are 16 residues in the CDR3. Germline CDR1 is SEHNR and CDR2 is FQNEAQ (reference sequence). With 0 bases clipped from V and 5 bases from J, the junction kept 4 bases outside the gene matches. The CDR3 spells CASSLAGSGRQNIQYF. The DNA of the CDR3 is TGTGCCAGCAGCTTAGCGGGTAGCGGGAGGCAAAACATTCAGTACTTC.

V usage is TRBV11-2 and J usage is TRBJ1-1; D is uncertain. The CDR3 has 13 residues. CDR1 is SGHAT, CDR2 FQNNGV, per germline. With 1 base removed from V and 4 bases from J, the gap between germline ends came to 7 bases. CDR3 protein: CASSLAAFTEAFF. The CDR3 DNA sequence: TGTGCCAGCAGCTTAGCGGCATTCACTGAAGCTTTCTTT.

The V call is TRBV28, the J call TRBJ1-2; no firm D call. V lost 2 bases and J 0 bases, leaving 7 bases between the germline ends. In germline, CDR1 is MDHEN, CDR2 SYDVKM. CDR3 size: 14 residues. CDR3 region: CASSLPTPNYGYTF. CDR3 bases: TGTGCCAGCAGTTTACCCACGCCTAACTATGGCTACACCTTC.

CDR3 in amino acids: CASSDRRRTYEQYF. The CDR3 nucleotides read TGTGCCAGCAGTGACCGGCGGAGGACCTACGAGCAGTACTTC. The chain combines TRBV6-5 with TRBJ2-7, with D maybe TRBD2 (5 bases). Deletions cut 5 bases from V and 2 bases from J, with 13 bases between. Germline CDR1 MNHEY, CDR2 SVGAGI. This CDR3 spans 14 amino acids.

The chain combines TRBV30 with TRBJ2-5; D gene ambiguous. Trimming pared 0 bases from V and 7 bases from J, leaving 12 bases between. The CDR3 has 13 amino acids. Germline-derived CDR1 and CDR2 are GTSNPN and SVGIG (reference sequence). The CDR3 DNA sequence: TGTGCCTGGAGTGTCGGCTTAGAAGGGACCCAGTACTTC. This sequence encodes CAWSVGLEGTQYF.

This chain uses TRBV28 with TRBJ1-5; D remains ambiguous. The V and J ends lost 4 bases and 6 bases respectively, with 4 bases between them. In germline, CDR1 is MDHEN, CDR2 SYDVKM. The CDR3 is 11 amino acids. The chain's CDR3 is CASSSRQPQHF. The CDR3 region has the DNA TGTGCCAGCAGTTCACGTCAGCCCCAGCATTTT.

The V call is TRBV14, the J call TRBJ2-7, with D perhaps matching TRBD1 (5 bases). This CDR3 has 12 residues. CDR1 is SGHDN and CDR2 is FVKESK in the germline V gene. V lost 5 bases and J lost 2, with 7 bases in between. CDR3 in amino acids: CASSRGPYEQYF. CDR3 DNA: TGTGCCAGCAGCAGGGGCCCCTACGAGCAGTACTTC.

This clone has a count of ten or more. This sample also contains other DNA sequences that code for the same CDR3. The rearrangement links TRBV9 to TRBJ2-5; D uncertain. Trimming cost V 0 bases and J 4 bases, with 4 bases left between them. The CDR3 totals 12 residues. Germline CDR1 SGDLS, CDR2 YYNGEE. The CDR3 DNA is TGTGCCAGCAGCGTAGAGGGAGAGACCCAGTACTTC. As protein: CASSVEGETQYF.

V gene TRBV5-1 combines with J gene TRBJ2-1; 10 bases fit TRBD2. The germline gives CDR1 SGHRS, CDR2 YFSETQ. This CDR3 spans 18 amino acids. With V trimmed by 4 bases and J by 0 bases, 10 bases remained unmatched. CDR3 amino acids: CASSPALAGVNSYNEQFF. In DNA form, the CDR3 reads TGCGCCAGCAGCCCAGCGCTAGCGGGAGTCAACTCCTACAATGAGCAGTTCTTC.

This rearrangement joins TRBV5-6 to TRBJ2-1, with TRBD2 matching 11 bases. This CDR3 has 16 amino acids. Germline V CDR1 and CDR2: SGHDT, YYEEEE. The junction had 4 bases not matched to a gene; V was cut back by 3 bases and J by 2 bases. As DNA, the CDR3 is TGTGCCAGCAGCTGGATAGCGGGAGGGACCTACAATGAGCAGTTCTTC. Encoded protein: CASSWIAGGTYNEQFF.

The rearrangement joins TRBV6-6 to TRBJ1-4; 9 nucleotides match TRBD1. Germline V gives CDR1 MNHNY, CDR2 SVGAGI (reference sequence). CDR3 length equals 14 residues. The ends lost 4 bases at V and 8 bases at J; junction bases unmatched: 5. The CDR3 DNA follows: TGTGCCAGCAGTTCGACAGGGGGGTACGAAAAACTGTTTTTT. It is translated as CASSSTGGYEKLFF.

This clone showed up just a few times. The same CDR3 is also encoded by other DNA sequences in this sample. The chain joins TRBV29-1 to TRBJ1-3; D might be TRBD1 (5 bases). V gave up 4 bases and J gave up 2 bases, with 9 bases separating them. Germline loops: CDR1 SQVTM, CDR2 ANQGSEA. The length of the CDR3 is 13 residues. DNA of the CDR3: TGCAGCGTTGGGGGAGGGGCTGGAAACACCATATATTTT. Encoded protein: CSVGGGAGNTIYF. The whole variable domain, remainder taken from reference TRBV29-1 and TRBJ1-3, is SAVISQKPSRDICQRGTSLTIQCQVDSQVTMMFWYRQQPGQSLTLIATANQGSEATYESGFVIDKFPISRPNLTFSTLTVSNMSPEDSSIYLCSVGGGAGNTIYFGEGSWLTVV.